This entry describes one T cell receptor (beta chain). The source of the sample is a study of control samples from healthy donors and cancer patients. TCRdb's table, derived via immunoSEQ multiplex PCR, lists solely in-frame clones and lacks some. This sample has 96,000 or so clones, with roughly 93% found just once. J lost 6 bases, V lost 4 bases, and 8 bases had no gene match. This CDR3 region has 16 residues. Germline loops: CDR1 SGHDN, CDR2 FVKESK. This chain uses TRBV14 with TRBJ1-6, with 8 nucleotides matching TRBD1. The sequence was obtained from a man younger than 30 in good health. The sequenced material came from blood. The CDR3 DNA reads TGTGCCAGCAGCCGGATGGGACAGGCGGCTAATTCACCCCTCCACTTT. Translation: CASSRMGQAANSPLHF.